This T cell receptor beta chain came from a study of vaccination effects on CD4 cells after COVID-19. Trimming pared 0 bases from V and 4 bases from J, leaving 9 bases between. Germline assignment: CDR1 LGHNA and CDR2 YNFKEQ. The CDR3 spans 15 residues. The ViraFEST assay expanded antigen-specific CD4+ T cells with viral peptide pools before sequencing. The culture ran for roughly 10 days before CD4+ T cells were isolated. Either the mRNA-1273 or the BNT162b2 vaccine was given to participants as two doses. Recipients of the vaccine had no prior SARS-CoV-2 infection and negative nucleocapsid antibodies. Cultures used 1.5 million to 2 million PBMC per well, 9.5 to 10 IU/ml IL-2 and approximately 10 ug/ml peptides. In the cultures, half the medium was exchanged for IL-2 medium on days 3 and 7. Whole-study findings and limits: Infection-derived and vaccine-derived clones contracted markedly late after vaccination.

The data were produced by immunoSEQ multiplex PCR, yet TCRdb's version contains in-frame clones alone and is incomplete. The data contain approximately 28,000 clones, approximately 71% of them singletons. Comment on this clone: The antigen remains unidentified.

The receptor's source is a human donor who received a COVID-19 vaccine. The rearrangement joins TRBV4-2 to TRBJ1-4; D unclear. The source was CD4+ T cells from PBMCs cultured with HCoV-NL63 spike peptides, collected after COVID-19 vaccination. The CDR3 is CASSQDSRVNEKLFF. As DNA, the CDR3 is TGTGCCAGCAGCCAAGATTCTCGGGTTAATGAAAAACTGTTTTTT.